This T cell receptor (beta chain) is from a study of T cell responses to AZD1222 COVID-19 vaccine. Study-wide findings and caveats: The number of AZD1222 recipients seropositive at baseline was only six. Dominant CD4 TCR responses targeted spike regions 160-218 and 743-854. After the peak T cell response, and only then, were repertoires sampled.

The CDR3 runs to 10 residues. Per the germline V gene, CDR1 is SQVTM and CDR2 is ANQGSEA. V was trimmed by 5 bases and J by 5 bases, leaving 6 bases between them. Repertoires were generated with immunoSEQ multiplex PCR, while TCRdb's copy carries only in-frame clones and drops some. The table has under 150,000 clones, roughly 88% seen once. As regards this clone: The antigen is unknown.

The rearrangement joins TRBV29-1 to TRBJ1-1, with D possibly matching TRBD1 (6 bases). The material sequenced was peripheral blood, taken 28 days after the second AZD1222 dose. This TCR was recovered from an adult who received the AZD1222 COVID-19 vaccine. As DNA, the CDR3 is TGCAGCGTTACAGGGACTGAAGCTTTCTTT. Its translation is CSVTGTEAFF. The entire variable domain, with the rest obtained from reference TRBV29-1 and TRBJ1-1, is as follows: SAVISQKPSRDICQRGTSLTIQCQVDSQVTMMFWYRQQPGQSLTLIATANQGSEATYESGFVIDKFPISRPNLTFSTLTVSNMSPEDSSIYLCSVTGTEAFFGQGTRLTVV.